What follows are 10 T cell receptor beta chains derived from one specimen sequenced in a study of blood T cell repertoires in COVID-19. Generated by immunoSEQ multiplex PCR, the TCRdb table keeps only in-frame clones and is missing some. The repertoire holds 15,000 to 20,000 clones, about 90% seen once, with around 4% in the top ten. Sequenced sample: peripheral blood. The receptors were gathered from a man in his sixties with active COVID-19.

This chain links TRBV4-2 with TRBJ2-1; the match to TRBD1 covers 11 bases. The CDR3 covers 17 residues. Trimming at V came to 0 bases and at J to 8 bases, leaving 9 bases not matched to a gene. Germline lookup yields CDR1 LGHNA and CDR2 YNFKEQ. The CDR3 loop reads CASSQEGGQGVRDEQFF. The DNA for the CDR3 is TGTGCCAGCAGCCAAGAAGGGGGACAGGGGGTTAGGGATGAGCAGTTCTTC.

The chain uses TRBV7-2 and TRBJ2-7, with D maybe TRBD1 (6 bases). With 1 base removed from V and 2 bases from J, the gap between germline ends came to 18 bases. The CDR3 runs to 17 residues. In germline, CDR1 is SGHTA, CDR2 FQGNSA. In nucleotides, the CDR3 is TGTGCCAGCAGCTTAGTAGGCGGACAGACAATTCCCTACGAGCAGTACTTC. Amino acids: CASSLVGGQTIPYEQYF.

The chain carries TRBV7-6 and TRBJ2-1; tentative D call: TRBD1 (5 bases). V dropped 2 bases and J dropped 0 bases, with 11 bases sitting between them. This CDR3 is built from 16 residues. The germline V gene encodes CDR1 SGHVS and CDR2 FNYEAQ. CDR3 in DNA: TGTGCCAGCAGCTTAATGGCGCAGGGCTCCTACAATGAGCAGTTCTTC. This sequence encodes CASSLMAQGSYNEQFF.

This clone showed up just once. The rearrangement joins TRBV9 to TRBJ1-1; TRBD1 matches at 9 bases. Trimming removed 3 bases from V and 0 bases from J; junction bases left unmatched: 9. The CDR3 covers 17 residues. From germline, CDR1 is SGDLS and CDR2 YYNGEE. The CDR3 bases are TGTGCCAGCAGCGAACTCGGGACAGGGAGCATGAACACTGAAGCTTTCTTT. Amino acids: CASSELGTGSMNTEAFF.

The CDR3 protein is CASSAWTGNEQFF. The CDR3 nucleotides are TGTGCCAGCAGCGCCTGGACAGGCAATGAGCAGTTCTTC. The V and J genes are TRBV5-8 and TRBJ2-1; 7 nucleotides match TRBD1. This CDR3 comprises 13 residues. V was clipped by 4 bases and J by 6 bases; unmatched bases: 4. Germline assignment: CDR1 SGHTS and CDR2 YDEGEE.

The chain recombines TRBV5-1 with TRBJ2-5, with D perhaps TRBD1 (5 bases). Germline V CDR1 and CDR2: SGHRS, YFSETQ. This CDR3 is 14 amino acids long. V was clipped by 0 bases and J by 2 bases, with 8 bases between them. The CDR3 coding sequence is TGCGCCAGCAGCTTGGGACAGCAACAAGAGACCCAGTACTTC. Protein sequence: CASSLGQQQETQYF.

J is TRBJ2-1 and V is TRBV5-1; D possibly corresponds to TRBD1 (7 bases). Trimming took off 4 bases at V and 10 bases at J, with 21 bases between the two ends. This CDR3 region has 15 residues. CDR1 and CDR2 (germline): SGHRS, YFSETQ. The CDR3 region is CASSPGDSLLWEQFF. DNA for the CDR3: TGCGCCAGCAGCCCGGGGGACAGTCTACTGTGGGAGCAGTTCTTC.

The J gene is TRBJ2-2, the V gene TRBV9, with 12 bases aligning to TRBD2. CDR1 and CDR2 from the germline V gene are SGDLS and YYNGEE. Trimming at V came to 5 bases and at J to 8 bases, leaving 4 bases not matched to a gene. There are 14 residues in the CDR3. CDR3 sequence (DNA): TGTGCCAGCAGGTCTAGCGGGAGGGGTGGGGAGCTGTTTTTT. Translating it yields CASRSSGRGGELFF.

The rearrangement uses TRBV19 and TRBJ2-7; tentatively, D is TRBD2 (7 bases). V lost 5 bases, J lost 2 bases, and 10 bases lay in between. The CDR3 extends over 13 amino acids. CDR1 and CDR2 (germline): LNHDA, SQIVND (reference sequence). The DNA of the CDR3 is TGTGCCAGTAGTGCGGGGGCGGCCTACGAGCAGTACTTC. Residues: CASSAGAAYEQYF. The entire variable domain, with the rest obtained from reference TRBV19 and TRBJ2-7, is as follows: DGGITQSPKYLFRKEGQNVTLSCEQNLNHDAMYWYRQDPGQGLRLIYYSQIVNDFQKGDIAEGYSVSREKKESFPLTVTSAQKNPTAFYLCASSAGAAYEQYFGPGTRLTVT.

The V gene is TRBV3-1 (or the pseudogene TRBV3-2), the J gene TRBJ2-6; D may be TRBD2 (6 bases). The CDR3 spans 19 residues. V was cut by 1 base and J by 0 bases, with 16 bases left in between. Germline CDR1 and CDR2: LGHDT and YNNKEL (reference sequence). DNA of the CDR3: TGTGCCAGCAGCCAAGGCCTGACTAGAACCACCTCTGGGGCCAACGTCCTGACTTTC. This codes for CASSQGLTRTTSGANVLTF.